The rows below give T cell receptor beta chains drawn from one sample of a study of shared clonotypes between healthy human individuals. Libraries were prepared by immunoSEQ multiplex PCR; TCRdb keeps only in-frame clonotypes and omits some of them. The sample has 1.5 million to 2.5 million clones, approximately 94% seen once. The sequencing sample was made of naive CD8+ T cells sorted from blood. These receptors were taken from a man in his late teens or twenties in good health. Both conserved end residues are part of each CDR3. D genes are given only for firm matches. Clone size is stated in some rows and not others, as once, few, many or a class when expanded.

clone_size j_call d_call v_call cdr3_aa cdr3_nt
NA TRBJ2-1 NA TRBV25-1 CASSLYNEQFF TGTGCCAGCAGTCTCTACAATGAGCAGTTCTTC
once TRBJ2-2 NA TRBV7-8 CASSSRQLNTGELFF TGTGCCAGCAGCTCCCGACAGTTGAACACCGGGGAGCTGTTTTTT
NA TRBJ1-6 NA TRBV27 CASKETGITPLHF TGTGCCAGCAAAGAGACGGGCATAACACCCCTCCACTTT
NA TRBJ1-6 NA TRBV7-9 CASSLDPPPQGNSPLHF TGTGCCAGCAGCTTAGATCCTCCACCGCAGGGAAATTCACCCCTCCACTTT
NA TRBJ2-1 NA TRBV9 CASSAANNEQFF TGTGCCAGCAGCGCCGCAAACAATGAGCAGTTCTTC
NA TRBJ2-7 NA TRBV6-1 CASSETGVPYEQYF TGTGCCAGCAGTGAAACCGGGGTACCCTACGAGCAGTACTTC
NA TRBJ1-5 NA TRBV10-2 CASSELPQGDQPQHF TGCGCCAGCAGTGAGTTACCCCAGGGAGATCAGCCCCAGCATTTT
once TRBJ1-2 TRBD1 TRBV28 CASSEGQGVYGYTF TGTGCCAGCAGTGAGGGACAGGGGGTTTATGGCTACACCTTC
NA TRBJ2-1 TRBD2 TRBV2 CASSEREGRERFHNEQFF TGTGCCAGCAGTGAAAGGGAGGGGCGGGAGAGGTTCCACAATGAGCAGTTCTTC
NA TRBJ1-1 NA TRBV5-1 CASSLSGAEAFF TGCGCCAGCAGCCTGTCGGGGGCAGAAGCTTTCTTT
NA TRBJ2-1 NA TRBV2 CASSGGPYNEQFF TGTGCCAGCAGTGGCGGGCCCTACAATGAGCAGTTCTTC
NA TRBJ2-3 NA TRBV13 CASSLENTDTQYF TGTGCCAGCAGCTTAGAAAACACAGATACGCAGTATTTT
NA TRBJ2-3 NA TRBV5-8 CASSLVSGDSKSTQYF TGTGCCAGCAGCTTGGTTTCGGGGGACTCGAAGAGTACGCAGTATTTT
NA TRBJ2-7 TRBD1 TRBV5-4 CASSLTGDPTYEQYF TGTGCCAGCAGCCTGACAGGGGATCCAACCTACGAGCAGTACTTC
NA TRBJ1-1 TRBD1 TRBV27 CASRTDREVDTEAFF TGTGCCAGCAGGACGGACAGGGAGGTTGACACTGAAGCTTTCTTT
NA TRBJ2-5 TRBD2 TRBV6-6 CASSYVGGSGETQYF TGTGCCAGCAGTTACGTAGGCGGGAGTGGGGAGACCCAGTACTTC
NA TRBJ2-1 NA TRBV30 CAWIRRSLNEQFF TGTGCCTGGATTAGAAGGAGCCTCAATGAGCAGTTCTTC
NA TRBJ1-1 NA TRBV28 CASTRLSSVHTEAFF TGTGCCAGCACCCGGCTCTCGTCGGTACACACTGAAGCTTTCTTT
NA TRBJ2-7 NA TRBV7-9 CASSLVGGQYF TGTGCCAGCAGCTTAGTGGGTGGGCAGTACTTC
NA TRBJ1-1 NA TRBV27 CASSLKALNTEAFF TGTGCCAGCAGTTTAAAGGCTCTGAACACTGAAGCTTTCTTT
NA TRBJ2-2 TRBD2 TRBV15 CATSREGEGYTGELFF TGTGCCACCAGCAGAGAAGGGGAGGGATACACCGGGGAGCTGTTTTTT
NA TRBJ2-3 NA TRBV19 CASIGTSTDTQYF TGTGCCAGTATTGGGACTTCCACAGATACGCAGTATTTT
NA TRBJ2-5 NA TRBV7-9 CASSWARTPEIGQYF TGTGCCAGCAGCTGGGCCAGGACTCCCGAAATAGGCCAGTACTTC
NA TRBJ2-5 NA TRBV5-6 CASTPAPWGETQYF TGTGCCAGCACCCCTGCCCCTTGGGGAGAGACCCAGTACTTC
NA TRBJ2-7 TRBD1 TRBV28 CASSPTGGEYEQYF TGTGCCAGCAGTCCAACAGGGGGCGAGTACGAGCAGTACTTC
NA TRBJ2-1 NA TRBV9 CASSPPPLNEQFF TGTGCCAGCAGCCCGCCCCCCCTCAATGAGCAGTTCTTC
NA TRBJ1-5 NA TRBV6-4 CASSSWGGRVLGNQPQHF TGTGCCAGCAGTTCTTGGGGCGGGCGAGTCCTAGGCAATCAGCCCCAGCATTTT
NA TRBJ1-5 NA TRBV9 CASSVNGDSNQPQHF TGTGCCAGCAGCGTAAACGGTGATAGCAATCAGCCCCAGCATTTT
once TRBJ2-1 NA TRBV30 CAWSFPGEQFF TGTGCCTGGAGTTTTCCAGGAGAGCAGTTCTTC
NA TRBJ2-1 TRBD1 TRBV2 CASSRQGWNEQFF TGTGCCAGCAGCCGACAGGGGTGGAATGAGCAGTTCTTC
NA TRBJ2-7 TRBD1 TRBV25-1 CASSRTGPLYEQYF TGTGCCAGCAGTCGGACAGGCCCTCTCTACGAGCAGTACTTC
NA TRBJ1-2 NA TRBV6-1 CASSSDDHYGYTF TGTGCCAGCAGTTCCGACGACCACTATGGCTACACCTTC
NA TRBJ2-1 TRBD2 TRBV27 CASSYGTSGNDEQFF TGTGCCAGCAGCTACGGGACTAGCGGGAATGACGAGCAGTTCTTC
NA TRBJ1-6 NA TRBV9 CASSAEGGLIYNSPLHF TGTGCCAGCAGCGCTGAGGGGGGACTAATCTATAATTCACCCCTCCACTTT
NA TRBJ1-3 NA TRBV27 CASSFSGTGVANTIYF TGTGCCAGCAGTTTTTCAGGGACCGGAGTCGCCAACACCATATATTTT
NA TRBJ1-2 TRBD1 TRBV2 CASSEDRAAGRTGYTF TGTGCCAGCAGCGAAGACAGGGCGGCCGGAAGAACTGGCTACACCTTC
once TRBJ1-2 TRBD1 TRBV5-1 CASSQATGDGYTF TGCGCCAGCAGCCAAGCAACAGGGGATGGCTACACCTTC
NA TRBJ2-1 NA TRBV5-8 CASRLRDTNEQFF TGTGCCAGCAGGTTGAGGGACACCAATGAGCAGTTCTTC
NA TRBJ2-5 NA TRBV27 CASGGQETQYF TGTGCCAGCGGGGGGCAAGAGACCCAGTACTTC
NA TRBJ2-7 TRBD2 TRBV6-1 CASRSTSGATYEQYF TGTGCCAGCAGATCAACTAGCGGGGCGACCTACGAGCAGTACTTC
NA TRBJ1-2 NA TRBV5-5 CASSLQGSDYGYTF TGTGCCAGCAGCTTGCAGGGTTCGGACTATGGCTACACCTTC
NA TRBJ2-7 NA TRBV6-4 CASSDLRHRNHYEQYF TGTGCCAGCAGTGACCTCCGGCACAGAAATCACTACGAGCAGTACTTC
NA TRBJ2-5 TRBD1 TRBV15 CATSPRTTGVEETQYF TGTGCCACCAGCCCCCGGACGACAGGGGTTGAGGAGACCCAGTACTTC
NA TRBJ2-1 TRBD1 TRBV7-7 CASSPTGAYNEQFF TGTGCTAGCAGTCCGACAGGGGCATACAATGAGCAGTTCTTC
once TRBJ2-6 NA TRBV25-1 CAGRSGANVLTF TGTGCCGGTCGGTCTGGGGCCAACGTCCTGACTTTC
NA TRBJ2-7 NA TRBV6-1 CASSEGRYGAAASYEQYF TGTGCCAGCAGTGAAGGAAGGTATGGGGCCGCAGCCTCCTACGAGCAGTACTTC
NA TRBJ2-5 TRBD1 TRBV7-9 CASSWDSQETQYF TGTGCCAGCAGCTGGGACAGCCAAGAGACCCAGTACTTC
NA TRBJ1-2 NA TRBV4-3 CASSQDGDFYGYTF TGCGCCAGCAGCCAAGATGGGGATTTCTATGGCTACACCTTC
NA TRBJ2-2 TRBD1 TRBV28 CASSHRTGTGELFF TGTGCCAGCAGTCATCGGACAGGGACCGGGGAGCTGTTTTTT
NA TRBJ2-7 NA TRBV2 CASNPYEQYF TGTGCCAGCAACCCCTACGAGCAGTACTTC
NA TRBJ2-7 TRBD1 TRBV13 CASNQGANGEQYF TGTGCCAGCAATCAGGGGGCGAACGGCGAGCAGTACTTC
NA TRBJ2-2 NA TRBV16 CASSQGGLTELFF TGTGCCAGCAGCCAAGGGGGACTTACCGAGCTGTTTTTT
NA TRBJ2-3 NA TRBV9 CASSGDRTATDTQYF TGTGCCAGCAGCGGTGACAGGACAGCCACAGATACGCAGTATTTT
NA TRBJ2-1 TRBD1 TRBV5-1 CASSLLRGPYNEQFF TGCGCCAGCAGCTTGTTGAGGGGGCCCTACAATGAGCAGTTCTTC
NA TRBJ2-6 NA TRBV6-5 CASSYGGEANVLTF TGTGCCAGCAGTTACGGCGGGGAAGCCAACGTCCTGACTTTC
NA TRBJ2-7 TRBD2 TRBV5-4 CASSLGRGASYEQYF TGTGCCAGCAGCTTGGGGCGGGGGGCCTCCTACGAGCAGTACTTC
once TRBJ2-2 NA TRBV6-5 CASSYGLNTGELFF TGTGCCAGCAGTTACGGTTTAAACACCGGGGAGCTGTTTTTT
NA TRBJ2-7 TRBD1 TRBV28 CASSPRTGITYEQYF TGTGCCAGCAGTCCACGGACAGGGATTACCTACGAGCAGTACTTC
NA TRBJ2-2 TRBD1 TRBV19 CASSTDRAGELFF TGTGCCAGTAGTACCGACAGGGCCGGGGAGCTGTTTTTT
NA TRBJ2-1 NA TRBV6-5 CASSYERYGGNEQFF TGTGCCAGCAGTTACGAAAGGTACGGGGGCAATGAGCAGTTCTTC